This TCR beta chain was recorded in a study of T cells in narcolepsy. Study background: Healthy controls were enrolled alongside patients with narcolepsy type 1 or type 2.

Points on this clone: Its antigen is unknown.

This table comes from immunoSEQ multiplex PCR, and its TCRdb copy is limited to in-frame clones, with some not included. The sample gives under 40,000 clones, around 83% of which show up once; about 0.64% is in the top ten. Per germline, CDR1 SEHNR and CDR2 FQNEAQ (reference sequence). The CDR3 sequence is 15 residues long. V gave up 0 bases and J gave up 7 bases, with 10 bases separating them. Findings of the study overall: Autoreactive clonotypes reportedly recurred in blood of same and different patients, not controls. Autoreactive HCRT-specific and TRIB2-specific clonotypes were marked in same-patient CSF-versus-blood CD4+ comparisons.

This receptor was taken from a human donor in good health. The sequenced sample consisted of memory (CD45RA-) CD4+ T cells from blood. This chain connects TRBV7-9 to TRBJ1-6; TRBD1 is a possible D gene (6 bases). The CDR3 nucleotides read TGTGCCAGCAGCTTAGCGCAGGGGCCAAATTCACCCCTCCACTTT. This gives the protein CASSLAQGPNSPLHF.